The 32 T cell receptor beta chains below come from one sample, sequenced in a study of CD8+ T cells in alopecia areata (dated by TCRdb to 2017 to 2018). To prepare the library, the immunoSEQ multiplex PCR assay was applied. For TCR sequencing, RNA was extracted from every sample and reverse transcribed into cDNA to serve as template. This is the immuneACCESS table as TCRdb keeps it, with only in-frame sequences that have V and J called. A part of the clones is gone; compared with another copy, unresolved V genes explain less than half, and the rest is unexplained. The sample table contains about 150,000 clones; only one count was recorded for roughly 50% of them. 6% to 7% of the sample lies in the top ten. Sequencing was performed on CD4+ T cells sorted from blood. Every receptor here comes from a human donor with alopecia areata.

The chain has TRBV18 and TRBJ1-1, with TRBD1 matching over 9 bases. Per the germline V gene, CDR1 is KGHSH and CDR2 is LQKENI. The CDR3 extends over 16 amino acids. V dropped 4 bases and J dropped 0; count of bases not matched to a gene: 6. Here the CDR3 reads CASSLGQGTVNTEAFF. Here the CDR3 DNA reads TGTGCCAGCTCACTTGGACAGGGGACAGTGAACACTGAAGCTTTCTTT.

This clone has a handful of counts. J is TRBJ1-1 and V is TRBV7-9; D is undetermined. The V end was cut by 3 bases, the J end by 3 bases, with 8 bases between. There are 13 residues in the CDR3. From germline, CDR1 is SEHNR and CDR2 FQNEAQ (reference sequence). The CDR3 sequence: CASSFTPDTEAFF. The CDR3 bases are TGTGCCAGCAGCTTTACACCGGACACTGAAGCTTTCTTT.

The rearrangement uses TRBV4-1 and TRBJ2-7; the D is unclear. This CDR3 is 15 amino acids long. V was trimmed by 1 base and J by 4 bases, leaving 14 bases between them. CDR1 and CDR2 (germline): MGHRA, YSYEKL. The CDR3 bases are TGCGCCAGCAGCCAAGTACTTGAATCCCTATACGAGCAGTACTTC. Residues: CASSQVLESLYEQYF.

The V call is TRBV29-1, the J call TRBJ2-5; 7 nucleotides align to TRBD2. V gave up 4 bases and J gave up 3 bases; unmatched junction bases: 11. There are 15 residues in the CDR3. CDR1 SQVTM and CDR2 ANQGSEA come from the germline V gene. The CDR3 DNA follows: TGCAGCGTTGTGCGGCTAGCGGAGATCAAAGAGACCCAGTACTTC. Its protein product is CSVVRLAEIKETQYF.

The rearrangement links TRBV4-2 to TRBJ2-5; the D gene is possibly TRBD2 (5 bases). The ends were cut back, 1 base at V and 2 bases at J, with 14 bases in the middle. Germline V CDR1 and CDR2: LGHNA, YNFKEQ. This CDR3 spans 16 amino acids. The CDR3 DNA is TGTGCCAGCAGCCAAGGGTCTAGCCAGGTTCAAGAGACCCAGTACTTC. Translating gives CASSQGSSQVQETQYF.

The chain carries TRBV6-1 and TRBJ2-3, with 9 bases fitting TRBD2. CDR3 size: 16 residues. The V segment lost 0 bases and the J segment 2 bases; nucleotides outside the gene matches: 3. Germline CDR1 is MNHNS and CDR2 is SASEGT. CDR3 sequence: CASSEAAGGPTDTQYF. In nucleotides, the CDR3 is TGTGCCAGCAGTGAAGCGGCGGGAGGGCCCACAGATACGCAGTATTTT.

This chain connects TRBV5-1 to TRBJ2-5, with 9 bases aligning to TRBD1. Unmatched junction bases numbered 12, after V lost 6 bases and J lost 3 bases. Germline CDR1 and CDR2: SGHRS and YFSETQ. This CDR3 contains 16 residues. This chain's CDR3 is CASTRQGGTIKETQYF. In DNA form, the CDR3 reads TGCGCCAGCACCAGACAGGGGGGGACAATTAAAGAGACCCAGTACTTC.

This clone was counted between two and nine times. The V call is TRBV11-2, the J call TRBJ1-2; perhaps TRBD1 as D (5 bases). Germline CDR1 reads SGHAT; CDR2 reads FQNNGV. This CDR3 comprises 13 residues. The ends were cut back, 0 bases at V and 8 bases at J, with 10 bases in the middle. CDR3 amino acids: CASSLDRQGGYTF. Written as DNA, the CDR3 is TGTGCCAGCAGCTTAGATCGTCAGGGCGGCTACACCTTC.

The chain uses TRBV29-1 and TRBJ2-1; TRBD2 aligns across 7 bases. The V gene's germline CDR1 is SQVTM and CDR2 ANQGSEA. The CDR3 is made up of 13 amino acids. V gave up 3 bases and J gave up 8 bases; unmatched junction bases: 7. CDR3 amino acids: CSVETRLADEQFF. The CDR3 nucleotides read TGCAGCGTTGAGACCCGACTAGCAGATGAGCAGTTCTTC.

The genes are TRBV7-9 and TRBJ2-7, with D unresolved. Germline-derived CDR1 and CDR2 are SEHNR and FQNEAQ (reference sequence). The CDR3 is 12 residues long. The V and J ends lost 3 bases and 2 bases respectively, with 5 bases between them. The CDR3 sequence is CASSFTTYEQYF. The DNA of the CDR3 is TGTGCCAGCAGCTTCACGACCTACGAGCAGTACTTC.

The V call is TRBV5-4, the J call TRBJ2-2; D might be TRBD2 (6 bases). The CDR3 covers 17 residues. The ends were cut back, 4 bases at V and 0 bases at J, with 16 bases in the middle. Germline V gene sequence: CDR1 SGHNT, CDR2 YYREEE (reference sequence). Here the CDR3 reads CASSLRRGLSNTGELFF. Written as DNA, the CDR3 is TGTGCCAGCAGCCTCCGCCGGGGACTCTCGAACACCGGGGAGCTGTTTTTT.

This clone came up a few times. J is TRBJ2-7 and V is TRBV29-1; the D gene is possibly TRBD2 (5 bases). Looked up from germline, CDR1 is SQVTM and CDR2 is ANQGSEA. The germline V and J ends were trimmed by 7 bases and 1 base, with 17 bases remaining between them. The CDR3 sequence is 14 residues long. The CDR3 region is CSASHGRTSYEQYF. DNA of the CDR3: TGCAGCGCCTCTCACGGCAGGACTTCCTACGAGCAGTACTTC.

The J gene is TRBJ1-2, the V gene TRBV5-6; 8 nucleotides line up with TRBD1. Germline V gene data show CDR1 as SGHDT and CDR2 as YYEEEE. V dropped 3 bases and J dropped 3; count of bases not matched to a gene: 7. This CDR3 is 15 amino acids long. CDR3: CASSSSLDRDYGYTF. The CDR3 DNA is TGTGCCAGCAGCTCCTCCTTGGACAGGGACTATGGCTACACCTTC.

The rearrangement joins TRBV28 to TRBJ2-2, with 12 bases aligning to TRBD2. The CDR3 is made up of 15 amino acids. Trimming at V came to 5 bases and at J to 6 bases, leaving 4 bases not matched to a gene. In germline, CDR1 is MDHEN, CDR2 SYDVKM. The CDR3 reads CASSTRLAGAGELFF. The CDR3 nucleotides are TGTGCCAGCAGTACCCGACTAGCGGGAGCCGGGGAGCTGTTTTTT.

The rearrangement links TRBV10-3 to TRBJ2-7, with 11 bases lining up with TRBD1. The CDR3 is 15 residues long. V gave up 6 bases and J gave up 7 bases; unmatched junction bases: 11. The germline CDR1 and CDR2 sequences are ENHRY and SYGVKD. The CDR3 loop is CAIRDSGQGAGEQYF. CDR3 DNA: TGTGCCATCAGGGATTCCGGACAGGGGGCGGGGGAGCAGTACTTC.

The CDR3 region is CASSATQGAFQETQYF. The CDR3, as DNA: TGTGCCAGCAGTGCAACACAGGGGGCCTTCCAAGAGACCCAGTACTTC. V and J are TRBV2 and TRBJ2-5; the match to TRBD1 covers 9 bases. This CDR3 has 16 amino acids. J lost 1 base, V lost 4 bases, and 7 bases had no gene match. The germline V gene has CDR1 SNHLY and CDR2 FYNNEI.

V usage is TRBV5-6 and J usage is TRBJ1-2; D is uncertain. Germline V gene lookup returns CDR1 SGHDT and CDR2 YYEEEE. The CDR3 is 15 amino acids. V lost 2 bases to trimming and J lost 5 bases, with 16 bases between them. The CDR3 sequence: CASSFVASSWYGYTF. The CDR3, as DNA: TGTGCCAGCAGCTTCGTAGCCAGCTCTTGGTATGGCTACACCTTC.

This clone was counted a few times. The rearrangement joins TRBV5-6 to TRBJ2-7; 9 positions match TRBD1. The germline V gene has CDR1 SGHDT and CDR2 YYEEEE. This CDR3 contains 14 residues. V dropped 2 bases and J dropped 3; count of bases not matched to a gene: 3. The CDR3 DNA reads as TGTGCCAGCAGCTTCGGACAGGGGCGCTACGAGCAGTACTTC. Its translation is CASSFGQGRYEQYF.

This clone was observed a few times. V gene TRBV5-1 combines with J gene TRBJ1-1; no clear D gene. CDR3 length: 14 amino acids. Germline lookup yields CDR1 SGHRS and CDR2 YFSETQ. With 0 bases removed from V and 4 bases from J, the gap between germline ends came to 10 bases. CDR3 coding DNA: TGCGCCAGCAGCTTGGCCCGACGTCTCACTGAAGCTTTCTTT. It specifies CASSLARRLTEAFF.

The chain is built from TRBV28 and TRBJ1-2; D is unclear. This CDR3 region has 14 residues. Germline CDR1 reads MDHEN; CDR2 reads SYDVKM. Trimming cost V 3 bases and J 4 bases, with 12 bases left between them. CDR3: CASSFGGSRYGYTF. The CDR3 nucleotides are TGTGCCAGCAGTTTTGGCGGGTCCCGCTATGGCTACACCTTC.

CDR3 in amino acids: CASSLGRRSGKLFF. The CDR3 nucleotides are TGTGCCAGCAGCTTGGGCAGGCGTAGTGGAAAACTGTTTTTT. J is TRBJ1-4 and V is TRBV5-6; the D is unclear. V lost 0 bases to trimming and J lost 10 bases, with 13 bases between them. CDR3 length: 14 amino acids. CDR1 and CDR2 from the germline V gene are SGHDT and YYEEEE.

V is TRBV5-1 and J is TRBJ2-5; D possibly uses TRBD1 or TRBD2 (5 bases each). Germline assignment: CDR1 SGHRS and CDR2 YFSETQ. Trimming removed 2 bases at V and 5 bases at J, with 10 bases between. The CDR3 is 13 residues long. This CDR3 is CASSFRGEETQYF. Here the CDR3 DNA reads TGCGCCAGCAGCTTCCGAGGGGAGGAGACCCAGTACTTC.

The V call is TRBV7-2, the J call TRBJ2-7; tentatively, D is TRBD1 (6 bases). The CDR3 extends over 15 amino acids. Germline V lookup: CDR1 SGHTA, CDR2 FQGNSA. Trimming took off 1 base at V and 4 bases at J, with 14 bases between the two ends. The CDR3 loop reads CASSLVVGGRYEQYF. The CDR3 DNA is TGTGCCAGCAGCTTAGTGGTAGGGGGACGGTACGAGCAGTACTTC. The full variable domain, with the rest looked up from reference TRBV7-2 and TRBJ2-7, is GAGVSQSPSNKVTEKGKDVELRCDPISGHTALYWYRQSLGQGLEFLIYFQGNSAPDKSGLPSDRFSAERTGGSVSTLTIQRTQQEDSAVYLCASSLVVGGRYEQYFGPGTRLTVT.

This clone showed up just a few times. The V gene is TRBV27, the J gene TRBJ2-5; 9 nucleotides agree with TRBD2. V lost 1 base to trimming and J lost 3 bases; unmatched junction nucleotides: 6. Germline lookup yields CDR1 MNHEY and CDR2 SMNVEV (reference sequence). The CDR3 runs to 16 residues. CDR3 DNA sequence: TGTGCCAGCAGTTTATGGGCTAGCGGGAACGAAGAGACCCAGTACTTC. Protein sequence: CASSLWASGNEETQYF.

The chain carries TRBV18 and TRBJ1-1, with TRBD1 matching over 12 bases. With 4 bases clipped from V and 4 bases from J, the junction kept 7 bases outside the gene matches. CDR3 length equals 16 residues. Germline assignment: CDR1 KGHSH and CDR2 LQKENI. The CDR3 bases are TGTGCCAGCTCACTAGCCGGGACAGGGGGCATCACTGAAGCTTTCTTT. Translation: CASSLAGTGGITEAFF.

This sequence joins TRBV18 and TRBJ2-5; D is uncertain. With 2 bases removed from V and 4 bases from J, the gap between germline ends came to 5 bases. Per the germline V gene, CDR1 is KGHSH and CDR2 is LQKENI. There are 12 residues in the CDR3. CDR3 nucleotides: TGTGCCAGCTCACCAAATGGAGAGACCCAGTACTTC. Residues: CASSPNGETQYF.

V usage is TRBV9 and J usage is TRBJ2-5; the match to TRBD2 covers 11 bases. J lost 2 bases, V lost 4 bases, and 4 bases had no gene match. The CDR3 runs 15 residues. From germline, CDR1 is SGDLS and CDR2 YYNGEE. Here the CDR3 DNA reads TGTGCCAGCAGCCCAATAGCGGGAGGGCAAGAGACCCAGTACTTC. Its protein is CASSPIAGGQETQYF.

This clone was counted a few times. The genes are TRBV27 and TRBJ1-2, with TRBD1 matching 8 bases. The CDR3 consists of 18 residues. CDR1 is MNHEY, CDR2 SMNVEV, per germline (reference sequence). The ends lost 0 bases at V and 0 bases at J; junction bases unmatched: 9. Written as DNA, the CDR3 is TGTGCCAGCAGTTTATCCAGAGGGAGACAGGGGCCTAACTATGGCTACACCTTC. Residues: CASSLSRGRQGPNYGYTF.

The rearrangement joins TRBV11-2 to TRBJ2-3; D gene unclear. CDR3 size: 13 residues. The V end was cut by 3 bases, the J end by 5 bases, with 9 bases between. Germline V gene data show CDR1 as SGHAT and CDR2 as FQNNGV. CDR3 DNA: TGTGCCAGCAGCTTGGACGTAGGAGATACGCAGTATTTT. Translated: CASSLDVGDTQYF.

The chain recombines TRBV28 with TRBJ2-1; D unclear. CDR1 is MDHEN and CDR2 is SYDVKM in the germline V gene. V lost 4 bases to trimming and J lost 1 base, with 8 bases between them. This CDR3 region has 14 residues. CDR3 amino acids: CASSSKRSYNEQFF. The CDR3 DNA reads TGTGCCAGCAGTTCGAAGAGGTCCTACAATGAGCAGTTCTTC.

CDR3 DNA: TGCAGCGTCGGACAGGGGGCAGATACGCAGTATTTT. Amino acid sequence: CSVGQGADTQYF. The rearrangement joins TRBV29-1 to TRBJ2-3; 10 bases align to TRBD1. V lost 6 bases and J lost 4; bases outside the gene matches: 1. Germline V gene sequence: CDR1 SQVTM, CDR2 ANQGSEA. This CDR3 has 12 residues.

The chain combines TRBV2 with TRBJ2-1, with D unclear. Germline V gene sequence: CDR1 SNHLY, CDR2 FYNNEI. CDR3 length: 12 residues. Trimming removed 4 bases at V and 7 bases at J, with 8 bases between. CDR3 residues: CASSADGNEQFF. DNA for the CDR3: TGTGCCAGCAGTGCGGACGGGAATGAGCAGTTCTTC. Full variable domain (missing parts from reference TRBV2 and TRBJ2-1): EPEVTQTPSHQVTQMGQEVILRCVPISNHLYFYWYRQILGQKVEFLVSFYNNEISEKSEIFDDQFSVERPDGSNFTLKIRSTKLEDSAMYFCASSADGNEQFFGPGTRLTVL.